The clone carrying this TCR beta chain has just a few counts. The CDR3 sequence is 15 residues long. Trimming took 2 bases from V and 3 from J, leaving 14 bases between them. CDR1 and CDR2 from the germline V gene are SGHTA and FQGTGA. These data originate in a study of cytomegalovirus exposure and HLA in healthy donors. This table comes from immunoSEQ multiplex PCR, and its TCRdb copy is limited to in-frame clones, with some not included. The data contain around 150,000 clones, roughly 79% of them singletons. The receptor was derived from a man aged 30 to 39 in good health and CMV-seropositive. Sequenced material: PBMCs. This chain links TRBV7-3 with TRBJ2-7; maybe TRBD1 (5 bases). CDR3 region: CASSLSQGRVYEQYF. CDR3 sequence (DNA): TGTGCCAGCAGCTTATCCCAGGGTCGAGTCTACGAGCAGTACTTC.